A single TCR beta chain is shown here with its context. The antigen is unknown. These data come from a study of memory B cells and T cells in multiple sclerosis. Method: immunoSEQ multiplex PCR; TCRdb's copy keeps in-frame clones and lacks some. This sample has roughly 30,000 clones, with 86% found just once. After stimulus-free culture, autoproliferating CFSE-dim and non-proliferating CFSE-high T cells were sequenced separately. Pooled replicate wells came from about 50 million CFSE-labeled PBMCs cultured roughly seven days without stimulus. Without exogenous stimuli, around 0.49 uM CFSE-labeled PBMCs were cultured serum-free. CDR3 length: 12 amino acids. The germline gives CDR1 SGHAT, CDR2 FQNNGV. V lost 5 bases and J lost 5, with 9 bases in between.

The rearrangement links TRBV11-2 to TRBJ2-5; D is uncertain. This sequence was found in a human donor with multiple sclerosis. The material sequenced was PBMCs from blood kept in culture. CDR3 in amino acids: CASSPHRETQYF. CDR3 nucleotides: TGTGCCAGCAGCCCCCACCGGGAGACCCAGTACTTC. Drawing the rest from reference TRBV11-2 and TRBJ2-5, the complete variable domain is EAGVAQSPRYKIIEKRQSVAFWCNPISGHATLYWYQQILGQGPKLLIQFQNNGVVDDSQLPKDRFSAERLKGVDSTLKIQPAKLEDSAVYLCASSPHRETQYFGPGTRLLVL.